This entry lists 16 T cell receptor beta chains sequenced from one sample in a study of CXCR3-negative and CXCR3-positive naive CD8 T cells (dated by TCRdb to between 2018 and 2020). Sequencing used a NextSeq 550. The Human TCR Profiling Kit (MiLaboratory) was used to prepare UMI-labeled 5' RACE TRB cDNA libraries. TCRdb reprocessed the reads, and each CDR3 protein sequence is entered once, without DNA. The table of this sample itemizes around 63,000 distinct CDR3 sequences. The ten largest clones take up 4% to 5.5% of the sample. No antigen is known for these receptors. The investigation overall reported the following: TRB CDR3s from CXCR3-positive naive cells showed higher hydrophobicity (lower Kidera factor 4), lower energy, and higher strength and volume indices than CXCR3-negative naive cells.

Sequencing input: naive CXCR3+ CD8+ T cells from blood. The cell subset or site label corresponds to: CD45RO-CCR7+CD27+CD95- naive CD8+ T cells expressing CXCR3 (TNR3+). Receptor source: a human donor in good health. Some clones in this sample may be carry-over from other donors' samples.

The rearrangement uses TRBV10-3 and TRBJ1-1; TCRdb indicates TRBD1, and absent DNA this call remains unverified. Germline CDR1 ENHRY, CDR2 SYGVKD. The CDR3 covers 14 residues. This CDR3 is CAISEQGRNTEAFF.

V and J are TRBV5-1 and TRBJ2-7. CDR1 is SGHRS, CDR2 YFSETQ, per germline. This CDR3 comprises 14 residues. CDR3 residues: CASKFGGGPYEQYF.

The chain recombines TRBV20-1 with TRBJ2-7; TCRdb indicates TRBD2, and absent DNA this call remains unverified. The CDR3 is 14 residues long. CDR1 and CDR2 (germline): DFQATT, SNEGSKA (reference sequence). CDR3 protein: CSARSRAISYEQYF.

V is TRBV29-1 and J is TRBJ1-1; the TCRdb D gene call, TRBD1, has no DNA to confirm it. CDR3 size: 17 residues. Germline CDR1 and CDR2: SQVTM and ANQGSEA. The CDR3 reads CSVVSSPRFDGGTEAFF.

The V call is TRBV29-1, the J call TRBJ2-7. The CDR3 is made up of 12 amino acids. Germline CDR1 reads SQVTM; CDR2 reads ANQGSEA. The chain's CDR3 is CSVRQSSYEQYF.

V is TRBV27 and J is TRBJ2-7; TCRdb proposes TRBD1, but this gene call is untestable without DNA. The V gene's germline CDR1 is MNHEY and CDR2 SMNVEV (reference sequence). This CDR3 is 13 amino acids long. CDR3 in amino acids: CATRDSLTYEQYF.

The chain has TRBV29-1 and TRBJ2-1; the D call from TCRdb, TRBD1, cannot be confirmed without DNA. The length of the CDR3 is 13 residues. In germline, CDR1 is SQVTM, CDR2 ANQGSEA. The CDR3 here is CSASGQGVNEQFF.

This chain links TRBV28 with TRBJ1-1; without DNA, the TCRdb call of TRBD1 cannot be checked. Germline lookup yields CDR1 MDHEN and CDR2 SYDVKM. The CDR3 has 14 residues. CDR3 sequence: CASSLQPGARGAFF. Based on the CDR3 plus reference TRBV28 and TRBJ1-1, the full variable domain is DVKVTQSSRYLVKRTGEKVFLECVQDMDHENMFWYRQDPGLGLRLIYFSYDVKMKEKGDIPEGYSVSREKKERFSLILESASTNQTSMYLCASSLQPGARGAFFGQGTRLTVV.

V and J are TRBV12-3 or TRBV12-4 and TRBJ2-1; TCRdb indicates TRBD1, and absent DNA this call remains unverified. The CDR3 has 11 amino acids. The CDR3 spells CASSFRGEQFF.

The chain has TRBV20-1 and TRBJ2-1. The CDR3 sequence is 16 residues long. In germline, CDR1 is DFQATT, CDR2 SNEGSKA (reference sequence). The CDR3 reads CSARESPSQKPHEQFF.

The chain employs TRBV13 and TRBJ2-5; absent DNA, TCRdb's TRBD1 call cannot be checked. The CDR3 contains 14 residues. From germline, CDR1 is PRHDT and CDR2 FYEKMQ (reference sequence). CDR3 in amino acids: CASSPGQGEETQYF.

The chain couples TRBV4-2 to TRBJ2-2; TCRdb's D call of TRBD2 is untestable without DNA. The germline gives CDR1 LGHNA, CDR2 YNFKEQ. The CDR3 runs 16 residues. CDR3 amino acids: CASSPPASGSTGELFF.

This rearrangement joins TRBV29-1 to TRBJ2-4. The CDR3 spans 16 residues. Germline CDR1 and CDR2: SQVTM and ANQGSEA. The CDR3: CSVEGNSKLAKNIQYF.

J is TRBJ2-3 and V is TRBV3-1. Per the germline V gene, CDR1 is LGHDT and CDR2 is YNNKEL (reference sequence). The CDR3 totals 11 residues. CDR3 residues: CASSTKDTQYF.

This chain's CDR3 is CSVEGDRLKLVDTQYF. The chain links TRBV29-1 to TRBJ2-3; checking the TCRdb D call of TRBD1 is not possible without DNA. The germline V gene encodes CDR1 SQVTM and CDR2 ANQGSEA. There are 16 residues in the CDR3.

The rearrangement joins TRBV7-9 to TRBJ2-7; TCRdb picks TRBD2, but there is no DNA to check that call. The length of the CDR3 is 18 residues. Germline lookup yields CDR1 SEHNR and CDR2 FQNEAQ (reference sequence). The CDR3: CASTSSASASGDFYEQYF.